A single sample gave rise to the 18 T cell receptor beta chains below, sequenced in a study of cytotoxic CD8 clonotypes in ibrutinib-treated CLL. Produced via immunoSEQ multiplex PCR; TCRdb's table is partial and in-frame only. The data show roughly 150,000 clones, more than 75% seen once. The source material was PBMCs, sampled after 24 months of ibrutinib treatment. The receptors shown here come from a human donor with chronic lymphocytic leukemia.

The chain is built from TRBV4-2 and TRBJ1-2, with 8 bases matching TRBD1. Trimming at V came to 7 bases and at J to 4 bases, leaving 14 bases not matched to a gene. The CDR3 is 16 amino acids. Germline V gene lookup returns CDR1 LGHNA and CDR2 YNFKEQ. In DNA, the CDR3 is TGTGCCAGCATGGGGAACCCGGGACAGGCGAGCTATGGCTACACCTTC. Translated: CASMGNPGQASYGYTF.

V is TRBV7-6 and J is TRBJ2-1; 9 bases are a match to TRBD2. Trimming removed 2 bases from V and 4 bases from J; junction bases left unmatched: 9. Germline V gene sequence: CDR1 SGHVS, CDR2 FNYEAQ. This CDR3 has 17 residues. The CDR3 DNA reads as TGTGCCAGCAGCTTATACCCGACTAGCGGAGATTACAATGAGCAGTTCTTC. Protein product: CASSLYPTSGDYNEQFF. The whole variable domain, filled in from reference TRBV7-6 and TRBJ2-1, reads GAGVSQSPRYKVTKRGQDVALRCDPISGHVSLYWYRQALGQGPEFLTYFNYEAQQDKSGLPNDRFSAERPEGSISTLTIQRTEQRDSAMYRCASSLYPTSGDYNEQFFGPGTRLTVL.

The chain combines TRBV19 with TRBJ1-6; 7 positions match TRBD1. The germline gives CDR1 LNHDA, CDR2 SQIVND (reference sequence). The CDR3 spans 13 residues. After removal of 11 bases from V and 8 bases from J, the junction contained 9 bases not matched to a gene. In DNA form, the CDR3 reads TGTGCCTCAGGGGGGGTGTTTGATTCACCCCTCCACTTT. As protein: CASGGVFDSPLHF.

V usage is TRBV4-2 and J usage is TRBJ2-5, with 12 bases lining up with TRBD2. V trimming: 3 bases; J trimming: 5 bases; junction bases outside the gene matches: 13. The germline V gene encodes CDR1 LGHNA and CDR2 YNFKEQ. The CDR3 extends over 18 amino acids. Written as DNA, the CDR3 is TGTGCCAGCAGCCAGGGGACAACACTAGCGGGAGGCGGGGAGACCCAGTACTTC. It encodes CASSQGTTLAGGGETQYF.

The chain joins TRBV6-6 to TRBJ2-7; perhaps TRBD2 as D (6 bases). Germline CDR1 reads MNHNY; CDR2 reads SVGAGI (reference sequence). V was shortened by 2 bases and J by 3 bases, with 11 bases between the two germline ends. CDR3 length: 14 amino acids. The chain's CDR3 is CASSYRVADYEQYF. CDR3 coding DNA: TGTGCCAGCAGTTACAGGGTAGCGGACTACGAGCAGTACTTC.

The J gene is TRBJ2-7, the V gene TRBV7-9; D gene unclear. The V end lost 4 bases, the J end lost 2 bases, and 12 bases lay between the germline ends. Per germline, CDR1 SEHNR and CDR2 FQNEAQ (reference sequence). This CDR3 contains 14 residues. The CDR3 spells CASSSRLNPYEQYF. As DNA, the CDR3 is TGTGCCAGCAGCTCGAGACTGAACCCCTACGAGCAGTACTTC.

CDR3 amino acids: CASRKPGLATEQYF. The DNA of the CDR3 is TGTGCCAGCAGGAAACCGGGACTAGCGACCGAGCAGTACTTC. The rearrangement uses TRBV6-5 and TRBJ2-7; TRBD2 aligns across 10 bases. Germline V gene data show CDR1 as MNHEY and CDR2 as SVGAGI. This CDR3 is built from 14 residues. The V segment lost 6 bases and the J segment 6 bases; nucleotides outside the gene matches: 8.

DNA for the CDR3: TGTGCCAGCAGTTACCGGGGGGACATTCAGTACTTC. Protein product: CASSYRGDIQYF. V gene TRBV6-5 combines with J gene TRBJ2-4; TRBD2 matches 7 bases. After removal of 2 bases from V and 8 bases from J, the junction contained 0 bases not matched to a gene. In germline, CDR1 is MNHEY, CDR2 SVGAGI. This CDR3 spans 12 amino acids.

The chain is built from TRBV23-1 and TRBJ1-2; D is unresolved. TRBV23-1 is an open reading frame whose function is uncertain. V dropped 0 bases and J dropped 3 bases, with 8 bases sitting between them. The CDR3 sequence is 14 residues long. The CDR3 spells CASSQSAGHYGYTF. The CDR3 nucleotides read TGCGCCAGCAGTCAATCGGCAGGACACTATGGCTACACCTTC.

This clone has a single count. The V call is TRBV6-6, the J call TRBJ1-2, with no clear D. Germline V gene sequence: CDR1 MNHNY, CDR2 SVGAGI (reference sequence). V was clipped by 1 base and J by 3 bases, with 6 bases between them. This CDR3 is built from 13 residues. The CDR3 DNA reads as TGTGCCAGCAGTTACTTGGGTTACTATGGCTACACCTTC. Its translation is CASSYLGYYGYTF.

The chain recombines TRBV19 with TRBJ2-5; 9 nucleotides match TRBD2. The germline V gene encodes CDR1 LNHDA and CDR2 SQIVND (reference sequence). CDR3 length: 17 residues. Trimming at V came to 1 base and at J to 1 base, leaving 7 bases not matched to a gene. CDR3 residues: CASSIGASGDLQETQYF. In nucleotides, the CDR3 is TGTGCCAGTAGTATAGGTGCTAGCGGGGACCTCCAAGAGACCCAGTACTTC.

The genes are TRBV25-1 and TRBJ1-2, with D perhaps matching TRBD1 (6 bases). The germline CDR1 and CDR2 sequences are MGHDK and SYGVNS. V lost 7 bases and J lost 8, with 14 bases in between. CDR3 length equals 12 residues. This CDR3 is CASNGGGGGYTF. The CDR3 DNA reads TGTGCCAGCAACGGGGGCGGAGGAGGCTACACCTTC.

This chain connects TRBV7-9 to TRBJ2-3, with D possibly matching TRBD2 (6 bases). The germline V gene encodes CDR1 SEHNR and CDR2 FQNEAQ (reference sequence). Between the trimmed V and J ends, which lost 5 bases and 5 bases, there was a span of 17 bases. CDR3 length: 15 residues. The CDR3, as DNA: TGTGCCAGCAGCGACGGGGGAGTCTCAAGAGATACGCAGTATTTT. Its translation is CASSDGGVSRDTQYF. The whole variable domain, remainder taken from reference TRBV7-9 and TRBJ2-3, is DTGVSQNPRHKITKRGQNVTFRCDPISEHNRLYWYRQTLGQGPEFLTYFQNEAQLEKSRLLSDRFSAERPKGSFSTLEIQRTEQGDSAMYLCASSDGGVSRDTQYFGPGTRLTVL.

This clone was recorded once. The rearrangement links TRBV10-3 to TRBJ2-3; D remains unclear. This CDR3 is built from 11 residues. V was cut by 4 bases and J by 3 bases, with 2 bases left in between. Germline assignment: CDR1 ENHRY and CDR2 SYGVKD. CDR3 bases: TGTGCCATCAGTGTAACAGATACGCAGTATTTT. Protein: CAISVTDTQYF.

The J gene is TRBJ1-2, the V gene TRBV4-3, with 9 bases fitting TRBD1. Looked up from germline, CDR1 is LGHNA and CDR2 is YSLEER. V lost 4 bases, J lost 4 bases, and 4 bases stayed unmatched. CDR3 length: 14 residues. In nucleotides, the CDR3 is TGCGCCAGCAGCCGGGAGGACAGGGGCTATGGCTACACCTTC. Encoded protein: CASSREDRGYGYTF.

The chain joins TRBV9 to TRBJ2-3; D not resolved. This CDR3 has 12 residues. Germline loops: CDR1 SGDLS, CDR2 YYNGEE. V was clipped by 0 bases and J by 4 bases, with 3 bases between them. The CDR3 DNA follows: TGTGCCAGCAGCGTAGTTGCAGATACGCAGTATTTT. It translates to CASSVVADTQYF.

The CDR3 protein is CASSRDRRSSYEQYF. CDR3 bases: TGTGCCAGCAGTAGGGACAGGCGATCTTCCTACGAGCAGTACTTC. This chain uses TRBV6-5 with TRBJ2-7; 8 bases are shared with TRBD1. This CDR3 has 15 amino acids. After removal of 5 bases from V and 1 base from J, the junction contained 7 bases not matched to a gene. In germline, CDR1 is MNHEY, CDR2 SVGAGI.

The chain recombines TRBV7-2 with TRBJ2-5; D is unclear. Trimming removed 4 bases at V and 1 base at J, with 13 bases between. The germline V gene has CDR1 SGHTA and CDR2 FQGNSA. The CDR3 extends over 15 amino acids. The CDR3 is CASSSGRPFQETQYF. CDR3 DNA: TGTGCCAGCAGCTCTGGCAGGCCTTTCCAAGAGACCCAGTACTTC.